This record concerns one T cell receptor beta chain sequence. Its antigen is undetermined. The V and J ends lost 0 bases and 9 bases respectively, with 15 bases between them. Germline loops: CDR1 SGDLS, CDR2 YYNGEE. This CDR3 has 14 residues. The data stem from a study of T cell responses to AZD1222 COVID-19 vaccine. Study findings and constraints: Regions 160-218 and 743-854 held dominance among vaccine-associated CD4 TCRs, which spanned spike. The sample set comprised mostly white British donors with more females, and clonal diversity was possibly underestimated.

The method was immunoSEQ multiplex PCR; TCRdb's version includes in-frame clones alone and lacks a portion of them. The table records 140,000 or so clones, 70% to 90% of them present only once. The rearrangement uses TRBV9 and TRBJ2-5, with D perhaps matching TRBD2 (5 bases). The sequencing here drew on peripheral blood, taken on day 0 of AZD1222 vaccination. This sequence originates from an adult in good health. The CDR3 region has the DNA TGTGCCAGCAGCGTAGAGTACTCCGGAGGCCCCCAGTACTTC. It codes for CASSVEYSGGPQYF.